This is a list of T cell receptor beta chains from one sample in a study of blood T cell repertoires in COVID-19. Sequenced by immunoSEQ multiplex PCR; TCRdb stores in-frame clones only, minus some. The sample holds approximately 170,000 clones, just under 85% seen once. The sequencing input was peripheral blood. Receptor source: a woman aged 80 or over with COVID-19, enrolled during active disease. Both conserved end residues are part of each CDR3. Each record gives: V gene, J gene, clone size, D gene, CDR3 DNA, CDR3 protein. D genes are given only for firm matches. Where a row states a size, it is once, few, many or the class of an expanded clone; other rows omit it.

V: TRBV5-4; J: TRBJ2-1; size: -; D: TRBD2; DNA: TGTGCCAGCAGCTTGGGGGGGGTTAGCGGGAGAAATGAGCAGTTCTTC; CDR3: CASSLGGVSGRNEQFF
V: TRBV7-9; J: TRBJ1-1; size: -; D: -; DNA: TGTGCCAGCAGCTTAGGAATTGCGGACACTGAAGCTTTCTTT; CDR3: CASSLGIADTEAFF
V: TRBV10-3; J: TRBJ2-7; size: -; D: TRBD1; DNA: TGTGCCATCAGTGACGGATGGACAGGCCCCTACGAGCAGTACTTC; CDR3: CAISDGWTGPYEQYF
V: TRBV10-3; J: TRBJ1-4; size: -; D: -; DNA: TGTGCCATCAGTGCAGACCAGGGCCCGGTAAAACTGTTTTTT; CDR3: CAISADQGPVKLFF
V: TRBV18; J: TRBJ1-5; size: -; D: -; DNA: TGTGCCAGCTCACCATCGGGGTACAATCAGCCCCAGCATTTT; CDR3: CASSPSGYNQPQHF
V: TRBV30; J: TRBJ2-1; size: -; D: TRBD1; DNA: TGTGCCTGGGTTCCGGGACAGGGCTACAATGAGCAGTTCTTC; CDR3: CAWVPGQGYNEQFF
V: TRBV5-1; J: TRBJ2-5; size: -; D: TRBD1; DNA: TGCGCCAGCAGCAACTCCCCTACAGGGGGCGGAGGGACCCAGTACTTC; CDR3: CASSNSPTGGGGTQYF
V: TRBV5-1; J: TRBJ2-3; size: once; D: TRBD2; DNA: TGCGCCAGCAGCAGGACTAGTGATGGTGGCACAGATACGCAGTATTTT; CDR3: CASSRTSDGGTDTQYF
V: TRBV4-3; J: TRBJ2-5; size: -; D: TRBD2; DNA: TGCGCCAGCAGCCAAGATGGAGCGAGTAGCGGGGCAAAAGAGACCCAGTACTTC; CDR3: CASSQDGASSGAKETQYF
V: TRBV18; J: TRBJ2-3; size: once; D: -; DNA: TGTGCCAGCTCACCTCAAGATACGCAGTATTTT; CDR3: CASSPQDTQYF
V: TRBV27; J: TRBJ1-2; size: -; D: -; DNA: TGTGCCAGCAGTCCTCGGGGTCGTAACTATGGCTACACCTTC; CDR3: CASSPRGRNYGYTF
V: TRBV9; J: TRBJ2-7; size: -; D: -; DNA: TGTGCCAGCAGCGTAGGTGTCATACGGGGTGAGCAGTACTTC; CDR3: CASSVGVIRGEQYF
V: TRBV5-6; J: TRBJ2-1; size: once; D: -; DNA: TGTGCCAGCAGCCCACAAGCGAGGGGCAGGGGTGAATTCTTC; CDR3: CASSPQARGRGEFF
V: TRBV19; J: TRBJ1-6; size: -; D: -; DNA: TGTGCCAGTACCCCTACCCCAGGGTGGATGAGTAATTCACCCCTCCACTTT; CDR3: CASTPTPGWMSNSPLHF
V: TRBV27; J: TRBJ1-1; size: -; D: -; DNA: TGTGCCAGCAGTACTCCCGAGGCAGGGGCGAACACTGAAGCTTTCTTT; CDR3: CASSTPEAGANTEAFF
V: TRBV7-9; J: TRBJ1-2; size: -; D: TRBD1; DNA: TGTGCCAGCAGCCGGGGGACAGGGGACTATGGCTACACCTTC; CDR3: CASSRGTGDYGYTF
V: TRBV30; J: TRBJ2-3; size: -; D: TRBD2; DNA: TGTGCCTGGAGTGTGGGACTAGCGGGGAAGGGCGATACGCAGTATTTT; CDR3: CAWSVGLAGKGDTQYF
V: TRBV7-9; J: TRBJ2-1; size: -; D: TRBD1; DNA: TGTGCCAGCAGGGACAGGGGTCACGGGAACCTCCACAATGAGCAGTTCTTC; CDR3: CASRDRGHGNLHNEQFF
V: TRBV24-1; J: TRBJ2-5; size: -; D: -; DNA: TGTGCCACCAGTGTTCTTGGGGCAGGCCGGGAGACCCAGTACTTC; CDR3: CATSVLGAGRETQYF
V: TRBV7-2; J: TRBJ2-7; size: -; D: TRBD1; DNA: TGTGCCAGCAGCTTAATTGGGACAGGGCACTACGAGCAGTACTTC; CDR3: CASSLIGTGHYEQYF
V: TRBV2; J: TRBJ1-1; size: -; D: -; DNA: TGTGCCAGCAGTGAAGACACCAACACTGAAGCTTTCTTT; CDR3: CASSEDTNTEAFF
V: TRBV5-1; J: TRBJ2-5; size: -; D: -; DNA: TGCGCCAGCAGCTTGTTCGGGGCGGGGGAGACCCAGTACTTC; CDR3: CASSLFGAGETQYF
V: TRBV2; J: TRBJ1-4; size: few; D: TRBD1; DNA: TGTGCCAGGGGTTGGGGGCAGGGGGTTGAAAAACTGTTTTTT; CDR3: CARGWGQGVEKLFF
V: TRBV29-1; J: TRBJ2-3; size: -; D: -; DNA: TGCAGCGTTGCGGGTCCACACTTCACAGATACGCAGTATTTT; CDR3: CSVAGPHFTDTQYF
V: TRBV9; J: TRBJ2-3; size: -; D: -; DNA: TGTGCCAGCAGCGTAGATCCGGGATCAGATACGCAGTATTTT; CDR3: CASSVDPGSDTQYF
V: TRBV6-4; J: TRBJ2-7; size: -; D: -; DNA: TGTGCCAGCAGTGACAAGGGGTTTGGCGACGAGCAGTACTTC; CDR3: CASSDKGFGDEQYF
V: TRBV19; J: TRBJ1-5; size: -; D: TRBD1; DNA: TGTGCCAGTAGTCCCGGGACAGGGAATAATCAGCCCCAGCATTTT; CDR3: CASSPGTGNNQPQHF
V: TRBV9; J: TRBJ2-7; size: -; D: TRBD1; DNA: TGTGCCAGCAGCGTAGGGGACAGGGGAAACGAGCAGTACTTC; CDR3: CASSVGDRGNEQYF
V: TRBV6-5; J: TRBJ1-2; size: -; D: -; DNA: TGTGCCAGCAGTTCAGAAGGGGCAAGCTATGGCTACACCTTC; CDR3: CASSSEGASYGYTF
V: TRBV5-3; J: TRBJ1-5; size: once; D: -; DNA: TGTGCCAGAAGTCTTAATGTGTATCAGCCCCAGCATTTT; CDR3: CARSLNVYQPQHF
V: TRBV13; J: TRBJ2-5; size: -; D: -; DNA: TGTGCCAGCAGCTTACAGGGCCTCCAAGAGACCCAGTACTTC; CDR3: CASSLQGLQETQYF
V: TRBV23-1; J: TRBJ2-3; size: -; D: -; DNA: TGCGCCAGCAGCGTGCAGAGGGCCCAGGGAGGTGGTCGTCTCACAGATACGCAGTATTTT; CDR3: CASSVQRAQGGGRLTDTQYF
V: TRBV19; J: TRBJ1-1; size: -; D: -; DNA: TGTGCCAGTAGTATAAACAGGCAGAACACTGAAGCTTTCTTT; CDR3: CASSINRQNTEAFF
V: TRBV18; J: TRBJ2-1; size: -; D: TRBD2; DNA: TGTGCCAGCTCACTAATATCCGGTGGGACTAGCGGGTACAATGAGCAGTTCTTC; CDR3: CASSLISGGTSGYNEQFF
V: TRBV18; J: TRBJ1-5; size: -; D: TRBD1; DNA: TGTGCCAGCTCAATCACAGGGGGCGCGATTCAGCCCCAGCATTTT; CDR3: CASSITGGAIQPQHF
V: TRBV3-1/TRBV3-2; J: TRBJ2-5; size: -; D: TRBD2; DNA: TGTGCCAGCAGCCCATGGGAGGGGCTGGAGACCCAGTACTTC; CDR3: CASSPWEGLETQYF
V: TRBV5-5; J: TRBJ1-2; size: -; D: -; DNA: TGTGCCAGCAGCCTCCGGACCCAGGGCTATGGCTACACCTTC; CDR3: CASSLRTQGYGYTF
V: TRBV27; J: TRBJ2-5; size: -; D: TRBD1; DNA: TGTGCCAGCAGTTTACCTGACAGGGGAGAAGAGACCCAGTACTTC; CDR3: CASSLPDRGEETQYF
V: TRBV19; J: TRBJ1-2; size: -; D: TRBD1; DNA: TGTGCCAGTAGTATAGATCCAGGGGGGAACTATGGCTACACCTTC; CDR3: CASSIDPGGNYGYTF
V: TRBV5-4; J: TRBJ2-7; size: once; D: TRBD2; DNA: TGTGCCAGCAGCTCGGTAGGGGCTAGCGGTCCCTACGAGCAGTACTTC; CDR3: CASSSVGASGPYEQYF
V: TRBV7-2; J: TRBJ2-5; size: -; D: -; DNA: TGTGCCAGCAGCTCCCCAGGTGGTGCGGAGACCCAGTACTTC; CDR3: CASSSPGGAETQYF
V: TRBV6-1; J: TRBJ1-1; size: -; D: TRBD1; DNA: TGTGCCAGCAGTGAGGACAGGTTGGTCACTGAAGCTTTCTTT; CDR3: CASSEDRLVTEAFF
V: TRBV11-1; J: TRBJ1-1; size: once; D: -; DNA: TGTGCCAGCAGCCCCACCGTAGAGAACACTGAAGCTTTCTTT; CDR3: CASSPTVENTEAFF
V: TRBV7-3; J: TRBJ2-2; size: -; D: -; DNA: TGTGCCAGCAGCAGGGGCTACGGGGAGCTGTTTTTT; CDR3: CASSRGYGELFF
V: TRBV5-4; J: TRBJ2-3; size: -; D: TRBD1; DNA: TGTGCCAGCTCACAGGGGCGACTCACAGATACGCAGTATTTT; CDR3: CASSQGRLTDTQYF
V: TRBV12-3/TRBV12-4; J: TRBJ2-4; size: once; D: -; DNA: TGTGCCAGCAGTTTGAACACAAACATTCAGTACTTC; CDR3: CASSLNTNIQYF
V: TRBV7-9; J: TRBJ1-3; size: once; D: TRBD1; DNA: TGTGCCAGCAGTTCAACAGGGGGCTTAGGAAACACCATATATTTT; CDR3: CASSSTGGLGNTIYF
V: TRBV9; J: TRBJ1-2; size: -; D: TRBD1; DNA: TGTGCCAGCAGCGTCATGGGACAGGGCTATGGCTACACCTTC; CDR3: CASSVMGQGYGYTF